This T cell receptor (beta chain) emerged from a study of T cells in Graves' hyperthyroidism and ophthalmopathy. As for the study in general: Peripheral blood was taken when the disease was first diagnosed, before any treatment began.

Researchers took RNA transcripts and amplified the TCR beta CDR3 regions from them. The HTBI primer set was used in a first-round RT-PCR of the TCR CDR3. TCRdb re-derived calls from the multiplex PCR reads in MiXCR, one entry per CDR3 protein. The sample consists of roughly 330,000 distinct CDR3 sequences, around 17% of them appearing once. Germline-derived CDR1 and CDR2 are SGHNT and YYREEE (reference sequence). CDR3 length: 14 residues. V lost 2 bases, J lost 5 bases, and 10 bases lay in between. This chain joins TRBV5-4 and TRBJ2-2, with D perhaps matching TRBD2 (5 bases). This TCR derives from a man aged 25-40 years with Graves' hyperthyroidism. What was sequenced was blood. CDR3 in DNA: TGTGCCAGCAGCTTCGGAGGAAGGACCGGGGAGCTGTTTTTT. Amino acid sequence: CASSFGGRTGELFF.